Listed below are T cell receptor beta chains from one sample, sequenced in a study of blood T cells in healthy people across ages. TCRdb re-analysed the 5' RACE reads in MiXCR, keeping a single row per CDR3 protein. In the table there are approximately 730,000 distinct CDR3 sequences, about 42% of which are singletons. The sequenced sample consisted of blood. The receptors originated from an older woman in good health. Each CDR3 is given with its conserved first and last residue. D genes are given only for firm matches. Not every row has a clone size; where given, it reads once, few, many or a size class.

j_call	clone_size	v_call	d_call	cdr3_aa	cdr3_nt
TRBJ2-1	.	TRBV29-1	TRBD1	CSVAGGQTYNEQFF	TGCAGCGTTGCAGGGGGCCAAACCTACAATGAGCAGTTCTTC
TRBJ2-1	.	TRBV7-3	.	CASSLGGRYNERFF	TGTGCCAGCAGCCTAGGGGGGCGGTACAATGAGCGGTTCTTC
TRBJ2-3	.	TRBV18	TRBD2	CASSPFRLAGSTDTQYF	TGTGCCAGCTCACCCTTTCGACTAGCGGGGAGCACAGATACGCAGTATTTT
TRBJ1-4	many	TRBV5-1	.	CASGLTGTVNEKLFF	TGCGCCAGCGGATTGACCGGGACGGTTAATGAAAAACTGTTTTTT
TRBJ2-5	.	TRBV20-1	TRBD2	CSARGFGGSMRETQYF	TGCAGTGCTAGGGGATTTGGCGGGAGTATGCGAGAGACCCAGTACTTC
TRBJ2-5	few	TRBV3-1	.	CASSKGAGQETQYF	TGTGCCAGCAGCAAGGGAGCGGGCCAAGAGACCCAGTACTTC
TRBJ2-3	few	TRBV19	.	CASSVMGQSTDTQYF	TGTGCCAGTAGTGTTATGGGACAAAGCACAGATACGCAGTATTTT
TRBJ2-1	.	TRBV6-2/TRBV6-3	.	CASRPPGRVSYNEQFF	TGTGCCAGCAGGCCCCCGGGGCGGGTTTCCTACAATGAGCAGTTCTTC
TRBJ2-7	.	TRBV18	TRBD1	CASSPSQGDEQYF	TGTGCCAGCTCTCCCAGCCAGGGGGACGAGCAGTACTTC
TRBJ2-3	many	TRBV20-1	.	CSARVPTDTQYF	TGCAGTGCTAGGGTCCCCACAGATACGCAGTATTTT
TRBJ2-3	few	TRBV6-5	.	CASSYIPGEDTQYF	TGTGCCAGCAGTTACATCCCGGGGGAAGATACGCAGTATTTT
TRBJ1-1	once	TRBV14	.	CASSQVWIQGNTEAFF	TGTGCCAGCAGCCAAGTTTGGATCCAGGGGAACACTGAAGCTTTCTTT
TRBJ1-4	.	TRBV5-1	.	CASSLTTDSGNEKLFF	TGCGCCAGCAGCCTGACGACCGACAGTGGTAATGAAAAACTGTTTTTT
TRBJ2-1	few	TRBV7-2	TRBD2	CASSQRDFYNEQFF	TGTGCCAGCAGCCAGCGGGATTTCTACAATGAGCAGTTCTTC
TRBJ1-6	few	TRBV20-1	.	CSARDPIHGSNSPLHF	TGCAGTGCTAGAGATCCAATCCATGGGTCTAATTCACCCCTCCACTTT
TRBJ2-5	.	TRBV21-1	.	CASSRDGEETQYF	TGTGCCAGCAGCCGCGACGGGGAAGAGACCCAGTACTTC
TRBJ2-5	.	TRBV28	TRBD1	CASRTGYRDEQYF	TGTGCCAGCAGGACAGGGTATAGGGATGAGCAGTACTTC
TRBJ2-1	.	TRBV28	.	CASSRKSYNEQFF	TGTGCCAGCAGCCGGAAGTCGTACAATGAGCAGTTCTTC
TRBJ1-3	.	TRBV10-3	.	CAIAGPGRSGNTIYF	TGTGCCATTGCCGGACCGGGCCGCTCTGGAAACACCATATATTTT
TRBJ2-3	few	TRBV6-5	.	CDSSYGAEPFTDTQYF	TGTGACAGCAGTTACGGAGCCGAACCTTTCACAGATACGCAGTATTTT
TRBJ2-3	.	TRBV20-1	TRBD1	CSGTGVKSSTDTQYF	TGCAGTGGGACAGGCGTCAAATCTAGCACAGATACGCAGTATTTT
TRBJ2-1	.	TRBV7-2	.	CASSLAGPSRGEQFF	TGTGCCAGCAGCTTAGCCGGGCCCTCCCGAGGTGAGCAGTTCTTC
TRBJ1-1	few	TRBV6-5	TRBD1	CASSYSIQGARGTEAFF	TGTGCCAGCAGTTACTCGATACAGGGGGCAAGAGGGACTGAAGCTTTCTTT
TRBJ2-3	.	TRBV6-1	.	CASSELGGFTDTQYF	TGTGCCAGCAGTGAACTTGGCGGGTTCACAGATACGCAGTATTTT
TRBJ2-1	.	TRBV12-3/TRBV12-4	TRBD1	CASTNGGDRERFF	TGTGCCAGCACCAATGGAGGGGACAGGGAGAGGTTCTTC
TRBJ2-4	many	TRBV4-3	.	CASSQDYWKTALAKNIQYF	TGCGCCAGCAGCCAAGATTATTGGAAAACAGCACTAGCCAAAAACATTCAGTACTTC
TRBJ1-2	few	TRBV12-3/TRBV12-4	.	CASSSRRTVDYGYTF	TGTGCCAGCAGTTCTCGGAGGACAGTCGACTATGGCTACACCTTC
TRBJ2-3	few	TRBV7-2	TRBD2	CASGTSGSWADTQYF	TGTGCCAGCGGGACTAGCGGGAGTTGGGCAGATACGCAGTATTTT
TRBJ2-2	.	TRBV7-3	TRBD2	CASSLIRRERAGELFF	TGTGCCAGCAGCTTAATTAGGCGGGAGAGGGCCGGGGAGCTGTTTTTT
TRBJ2-3	.	TRBV5-6	TRBD1	CASSWSTGGNTDTQYF	TGTGCCAGCAGCTGGTCGACAGGGGGAAACACAGATACGCAGTATTTT
TRBJ2-3	.	TRBV5-1	.	CASSLQRGDTQYF	TGCGCCAGCAGCCTACAACGGGGGGATACGCAGTATTTT
TRBJ2-7	.	TRBV13	TRBD2	CASSLGTIPGGNSYEQYF	TGTGCCAGCAGCTTAGGGACCATTCCGGGAGGAAACTCCTACGAGCAGTACTTC
TRBJ2-1	few	TRBV7-9	TRBD2	CASSPWTSNNEQFF	TGTGCCAGCAGCCCGTGGACTAGCAACAATGAGCAGTTCTTC
TRBJ1-4	.	TRBV2	.	CASSAQGLEKLFF	TGTGCCAGCAGTGCCCAGGGTCTGGAAAAACTGTTTTTT
TRBJ2-5	many	TRBV7-2	.	CASSVGTAGTQYF	TGTGCCAGCAGCGTCGGAACGGCCGGGACCCAGTACTTC
TRBJ2-4	.	TRBV6-2/TRBV6-3	TRBD2	CASSYSTSGSSDIQYF	TGTGCCAGCAGTTACTCGACTAGCGGGAGTTCTGACATTCAGTACTTC
TRBJ2-7	.	TRBV4-3	.	CASSQGGQGFYEQYF	TGCGCCAGCAGCCAGGGGGGTCAGGGCTTCTACGAGCAGTACTTC
TRBJ2-1	few	TRBV7-2	TRBD2	CASSLYGLAGDNEQFF	TGTGCCAGCAGCTTATACGGGCTAGCGGGAGACAATGAGCAGTTCTTC
TRBJ1-2	.	TRBV30	.	CAWSHSYGYTF	TGTGCCTGGAGCCACAGCTATGGCTACACCTTC
TRBJ1-2	.	TRBV7-3	.	CASSSGLEANYGYTF	TGTGCCAGCAGCTCGGGACTCGAAGCTAACTATGGCTACACCTTC
TRBJ1-6	few	TRBV7-8	.	CASSLGQTYNSPLHF	TGTGCCAGCAGCTTGGGACAAACTTATAATTCACCCCTCCACTTT
TRBJ1-2	.	TRBV18	.	CASSPGPQVRYTF	TGTGCCAGCTCACCGGGACCGCAGGTCCGCTACACCTTC
TRBJ2-1	few	TRBV6-5	TRBD1	CASSYGDRGFWEQFF	TGTGCCAGCAGTTACGGGGACAGGGGATTTTGGGAGCAGTTCTTC
TRBJ1-5	.	TRBV6-1	TRBD1	CASSGQGKNQPQHF	TGTGCCAGCAGTGGACAGGGTAAGAACCAGCCCCAGCATTTT
TRBJ2-1	few	TRBV12-5	.	CASGLAQRGLPMDEQFF	TGTGCTAGTGGTTTGGCCCAGAGGGGACTTCCTATGGATGAGCAGTTCTTC
TRBJ2-7	.	TRBV13	.	CASSLGKDEQYF	TGTGCCAGCAGCTTAGGGAAGGACGAGCAGTACTTC
TRBJ1-4	.	TRBV6-5	.	CASSSGFEKLFF	TGTGCCAGCAGTTCAGGTTTTGAAAAACTGTTTTTT
TRBJ2-3	many	TRBV4-3	TRBD2	CASSQGTSGSFADTQYF	TGCGCCAGCAGCCAAGGGACTAGCGGGAGTTTTGCAGATACGCAGTATTTT
TRBJ2-5	many	TRBV5-1	TRBD1	CASSSDRVGQETQYF	TGCGCCAGCAGCTCAGACAGGGTTGGACAGGAGACCCAGTACTTC
TRBJ1-1	.	TRBV5-1	TRBD1	CASRQGRGTEAFF	TGCGCCTCCCGACAGGGTCGGGGTACTGAAGCTTTCTTT